This TCR beta chain was documented in a study of shared T cell receptors in the human thymus. The CDR3 length is 13 residues. Trimming cost V 1 base and J 3 bases, with 6 bases left between them. Germline V CDR1 and CDR2: MNHNS, SASEGT. Assay: immunoSEQ multiplex PCR; the TCRdb copy retains only in-frame clones and omits some. The table has some 720,000 clones, 85% to 90% seen once. The same specimen was also included in a second study, on human thymus T cells. From that second work: The authors found apparently biased V and J gene usage in thymic and blood repertoires.

The chain uses TRBV6-1 and TRBJ1-2; possibly TRBD1 for D (6 bases). The clonotype originates from a boy under two years old with a congenital heart defect. Material: thymocytes. This CDR3 reads CASSEDRDYGYTF. Here the CDR3 DNA reads TGTGCCAGCAGTGAAGACAGGGACTATGGCTACACCTTC.